The 12 T cell receptor beta chains below were found in one sample sequenced in a study of blood T cell repertoires in COVID-19. TCRdb's copy holds only in-frame clones and misses some; the assay was immunoSEQ multiplex PCR. Among about 270,000 clones listed, 85% were seen once. The specimen sequenced was peripheral blood. Receptors originate from a woman in her forties or fifties with active or convalescent COVID-19.

This clone was counted a few times. The gene calls are TRBV3-1 (or the pseudogene TRBV3-2) and TRBJ2-7; D might be TRBD2 (5 bases). There are 15 residues in the CDR3. Trimming took 4 bases from V and 3 from J, leaving 16 bases between them. The germline V gene has CDR1 LGHDT and CDR2 YNNKEL (reference sequence). The CDR3 loop is CASSPRTAESYEQYF. As DNA, the CDR3 is TGTGCCAGCAGCCCAAGGACTGCCGAAAGCTACGAGCAGTACTTC.

This clone appeared a few times. The rearrangement uses TRBV2 and TRBJ2-7; D is unclear. V gave up 2 bases and J gave up 2 bases, with 10 bases separating them. Germline V lookup: CDR1 SNHLY, CDR2 FYNNEI. The CDR3 is made up of 14 amino acids. The CDR3 bases are TGTGCCAGCAGTGAACAGCGCTCAACCTACGAGCAGTACTTC. It specifies CASSEQRSTYEQYF.

This chain connects TRBV19 to TRBJ1-1; a possible D gene is TRBD1 (6 bases). Trimming pared 5 bases from V and 4 bases from J, leaving 11 bases between. Per the germline V gene, CDR1 is LNHDA and CDR2 is SQIVND (reference sequence). This CDR3 contains 13 residues. The CDR3 nucleotides are TGTGCCAGTAGTCAACAGGGTCCCACTGAAGCTTTCTTT. As protein: CASSQQGPTEAFF.

The gene calls are TRBV3-1 (or the pseudogene TRBV3-2) and TRBJ2-3; 7 nucleotides line up with TRBD2. V shed 1 base and J 2 bases; nucleotides not matched to a gene: 3. Looked up from germline, CDR1 is LGHDT and CDR2 is YNNKEL (reference sequence). CDR3 size: 15 residues. The DNA for the CDR3 is TGTGCCAGCAGCCAAGGTAGCGGGTACACAGATACGCAGTATTTT. It codes for CASSQGSGYTDTQYF.

This rearrangement joins TRBV6-5 to TRBJ2-5; 12 bases match TRBD1. Germline V gene lookup returns CDR1 MNHEY and CDR2 SVGAGI. The CDR3 is 13 amino acids. Trimming removed 8 bases from V and 5 bases from J; junction bases left unmatched: 3. In nucleotides, the CDR3 is TGTGCCAGCCGGGACAGGGGGCCCGAGACCCAGTACTTC. Translation: CASRDRGPETQYF.

The rearrangement uses TRBV4-2 and TRBJ1-2; possible D gene TRBD1, 5 bases. The germline V gene encodes CDR1 LGHNA and CDR2 YNFKEQ. The CDR3 totals 16 residues. V lost 4 bases and J lost 4, with 19 bases in between. CDR3 sequence reads: CASSPQPQGGGYGYTF. The CDR3 region has the DNA TGTGCCAGCAGCCCCCAGCCCCAGGGTGGCGGCTATGGCTACACCTTC.

The V and J genes are TRBV28 and TRBJ2-1, with 14 bases identical to TRBD2. With 6 bases clipped from V and 7 bases from J, the junction kept 5 bases outside the gene matches. The CDR3 length is 15 residues. Germline lookup yields CDR1 MDHEN and CDR2 SYDVKM. For the CDR3, the DNA is TGTGCCAGCAGCCTAAGACTAGCGGGAGGGAATGAGCAGTTCTTC. This codes for CASSLRLAGGNEQFF.

The gene calls are TRBV19 and TRBJ1-5, with D possibly being TRBD1 (5 bases). The CDR3 is made up of 13 amino acids. Trimming removed 7 bases from V and 6 bases from J, with 13 bases in between. The germline CDR1 and CDR2 sequences are LNHDA and SQIVND (reference sequence). CDR3 DNA: TGTGCCAGTAATGGGCAGGGTGGTCAGCCCCAGCATTTT. Its protein is CASNGQGGQPQHF.

The chain uses TRBV5-1 and TRBJ2-2, with 11 bases fitting TRBD1. CDR1 SGHRS and CDR2 YFSETQ come from the germline V gene. CDR3 length equals 16 residues. Unmatched junction bases numbered 9, after V lost 4 bases and J lost 7 bases. As DNA, the CDR3 is TGCGCCAGCAGCCACGGGACAGGGGGAAATGGCGGGGAGCTGTTTTTT. Its protein product is CASSHGTGGNGGELFF.

The chain links TRBV14 to TRBJ1-1; no firm D call. The CDR3 runs to 13 residues. The germline gives CDR1 SGHDN, CDR2 FVKESK. V shed 6 bases and J shed 3 bases, with 11 bases lying between them. CDR3 protein: CASRLDGDTEAFF. Here the CDR3 DNA reads TGTGCCAGCAGGTTAGACGGGGACACTGAAGCTTTCTTT.

This chain joins TRBV13 and TRBJ1-1; D not certain. Per the germline V gene, CDR1 is PRHDT and CDR2 is FYEKMQ (reference sequence). V was shortened by 5 bases and J by 3 bases, with 19 bases between the two germline ends. This CDR3 has 16 residues. The CDR3 DNA sequence: TGTGCCAGCAGCCCCGACCCCTCCAGAGGCCACACTGAAGCTTTCTTT. Its protein is CASSPDPSRGHTEAFF.

Written as DNA, the CDR3 is TGTGCCACCAGCACGACTAGCGGGGGGGAGGATACGCAGTATTTT. It codes for CATSTTSGGEDTQYF. V gene TRBV15 combines with J gene TRBJ2-3; 14 bases agree with TRBD2. The junction had 3 bases not matched to a gene; V was cut back by 4 bases and J by 6 bases. Looked up from germline, CDR1 is LNHNV and CDR2 is YYDKDF (reference sequence). The CDR3 contains 15 residues.